This passage covers 3 T cell receptor beta chains from one sample sequenced in a study of cytomegalovirus exposure and HLA in healthy donors. This PCR relied on a set of 60 Vbeta primers and 13 Jbeta primers. Data came from immunoSEQ multiplex PCR; TCRdb stores just in-frame clones and leaves some out. Here the sample spans around 100,000 clones, around 10% being singletons. Material: PBMCs. The receptor source for this set is a man aged 35 to 55 in good health and CMV-seropositive.

This clone was counted only a few times. The chain carries TRBV5-4 and TRBJ2-7; D unclear. Germline CDR1 and CDR2: SGHNT and YYREEE (reference sequence). Deletions cut 2 bases from V and 7 bases from J, with 16 bases between. CDR3 length: 14 residues. The CDR3 DNA sequence: TGTGCCAGCAGCTTCATAGGCAACCTGAGGGAGCAGTACTTC. As protein: CASSFIGNLREQYF.

The chain is built from TRBV1 and TRBJ1-4; TRBD1 is taken as the D call from the table, unchecked against the DNA. TRBV1 is deemed a pseudogene. The CDR3 covers 20 residues. The CDR3 DNA reads TGCACCAGCAGCCAAGTCCCAGGGGGCGAGTTTTGGCGTGTGGGAGAAAAACTGTTTTTT. Its translation: CTSSQVPGGEFWRVGEKLFF.

The V gene is TRBV27, the J gene TRBJ2-7, with a tentative D call TRBD2 (5 bases). The CDR3 totals 13 residues. The V end lost 5 bases, the J end lost 0 bases, and 8 bases lay between the germline ends. CDR1 is MNHEY, CDR2 SMNVEV, per germline (reference sequence). CDR3 sequence: CASSLSDSYEQYF. The CDR3 DNA reads as TGTGCCAGCAGTCTTAGCGACTCCTACGAGCAGTACTTC.